These 15 T cell receptor beta chains originate from one sample sequenced in a study of T-cell memory formation after mild COVID-19. TCRdb re-called the 5' RACE reads through MiXCR, storing one row per CDR3 protein. The sample has around 340,000 distinct CDR3 sequences; more than 20% are singletons. The sequenced sample consisted of PBMCs or a T cell subset sorted from them (not recorded which). The source is an adult woman who had mild COVID-19 (a few samples of this study predate the infection). Cell type and time point are not known.

The chain is built from TRBV15 and TRBJ2-7; D call uncertain. The CDR3 runs to 15 residues. Germline-derived CDR1 and CDR2 are LNHNV and YYDKDF (reference sequence). Trimming cost V 10 bases and J 5 bases, with 24 bases left between them. CDR3 amino acids: CASALGQAVSDEQYF. DNA of the CDR3: TGTGCCAGCGCATTAGGGCAGGCGGTCTCGGACGAGCAGTACTTC.

At least ten counts were recorded for this clonotype. CDR3 coding DNA: TGTGCCAGCAGTTTATACGGCCAGGCCCAAGAGACCCAGTACTTC. Translation gives CASSLYGQAQETQYF. The genes are TRBV27 and TRBJ2-5; no firm D call. CDR3 length: 15 residues. The germline V gene has CDR1 MNHEY and CDR2 SMNVEV (reference sequence). Trimming cost V 1 base and J 1 base, with 10 bases left between them.

CDR3 in DNA: TGTGCCAGCAGCTTAGGACTAGCGGATTACACAGATACGCAGTATTTT. It is translated as CASSLGLADYTDTQYF. The V and J genes are TRBV7-9 and TRBJ2-3; 9 nucleotides align to TRBD2. The CDR3 covers 16 residues. The V and J ends lost 1 base and 2 bases, in that order; junction bases with no gene match: 4. Germline V CDR1 and CDR2: SEHNR, FQNEAQ (reference sequence).

This clonotype was observed a handful of times. The rearrangement uses TRBV7-9 and TRBJ2-3; no reliable D call. V lost 2 bases and J 10 bases, leaving 7 bases between the germline ends. The CDR3 is made up of 11 amino acids. CDR1 and CDR2 (germline): SEHNR, FQNEAQ (reference sequence). The CDR3 sequence is CASSLSSPQYF. CDR3 nucleotides: TGTGCCAGCAGCTTATCCTCACCGCAGTATTTT.

The chain joins TRBV2 to TRBJ1-1; TRBD1 aligns across 10 bases. The germline V gene encodes CDR1 SNHLY and CDR2 FYNNEI. CDR3 length: 11 residues. Trimming removed 8 bases from V and 11 bases from J; junction bases left unmatched: 5. The CDR3 nucleotides read TGTGCCAGCGGAGGACAGGGGGTTGCTTTCTTT. This sequence encodes CASGGQGVAFF.

This clonotype has just a few counts. The chain employs TRBV29-1 and TRBJ1-1; unclear D gene. The CDR3 loop spans 18 amino acids. Germline CDR1 and CDR2: SQVTM and ANQGSEA. V dropped 0 bases and J dropped 4 bases, with 24 bases sitting between them. For the CDR3, the DNA is TGCAGCGTTGAAGATTTCCAAGAAGGACCCCTAGGGAGCACTGAAGCTTTCTTT. This encodes CSVEDFQEGPLGSTEAFF.

The chain joins TRBV20-1 to TRBJ2-3; tentatively, D is TRBD2 (5 bases). CDR1 is DFQATT, CDR2 SNEGSKA, per germline (reference sequence). Trimming took off 3 bases at V and 5 bases at J, with 6 bases between the two ends. The CDR3 length is 11 residues. The CDR3 nucleotides are TGCAGTGCTAGGGGGAGAGATACGCAGTATTTT. It translates to CSARGRDTQYF.

Concerning this clonotype: A junction boundary mismatches the germline segment, possibly from a read error. The chain combines TRBV5-1 with TRBJ1-5, with 9 positions matching TRBD1. Germline V gene data show CDR1 as SGHRS and CDR2 as YFSETQ. The CDR3 covers 16 residues. CDR3 protein: CASSLLPGTGTQPQHF. The CDR3 DNA reads TGCGCCAGCAGCCTCCTACCCGGGACAGGGACTCAGCCACAGCATTTT.

The V call is TRBV12-3 or TRBV12-4, the J call TRBJ2-1; unclear D gene. Trimming left V 2 bases short and J 10 bases short, with 9 bases between. There are 12 residues in the CDR3. Written as DNA, the CDR3 is TGTGCCAGCAGTTTAAACCGACAAGAGCAGTTCTTC. This codes for CASSLNRQEQFF.

This clonotype was seen a handful of times. The rearrangement uses TRBV6-6 and TRBJ2-7; D gene uncertain. CDR3 length: 16 residues. V lost 2 bases to trimming and J lost 7 bases, with 21 bases between them. CDR1 and CDR2 from the germline V gene are MNHNY and SVGAGI (reference sequence). The DNA of the CDR3 is TGTGCCAGCAGTTACGGGCCCGACGGCCGGGCCTCTGAGCAGTACTTC. It codes for CASSYGPDGRASEQYF.

This clonotype was detected a few times. The rearrangement links TRBV12-3 or TRBV12-4 to TRBJ2-3; D is uncertain. Trimming shortened V by 5 bases and J by 4 bases, and 16 bases separated the two germline ends. This CDR3 is 15 amino acids long. CDR3: CASSLPRSGADTQYF. CDR3 in DNA: TGTGCCAGCAGTCTCCCCCGTTCCGGAGCAGATACGCAGTATTTT.

In its sample, this clonotype was seen many times. The chain links TRBV6-5 to TRBJ2-5; no clear D gene. Trimming shortened V by 0 bases and J by 4 bases, and 6 bases separated the two germline ends. The CDR3 runs 13 residues. CDR1 is MNHEY and CDR2 is SVGAGI in the germline V gene. CDR3 coding DNA: TGTGCCAGCAGTTACTCTGGCCCAGAGACCCAGTACTTC. Its translation is CASSYSGPETQYF.

The chain combines TRBV30 with TRBJ1-1; 7 nucleotides agree with TRBD1. Germline V gene lookup returns CDR1 GTSNPN and CDR2 SVGIG (reference sequence). The V and J ends lost 5 bases and 1 base, in that order; junction bases with no gene match: 4. The CDR3 runs to 13 residues. The CDR3 DNA reads TGTGCCTGGGGCAGGGGGGCGAACACTGAAGCTTTCTTT. This codes for CAWGRGANTEAFF. The variable domain in full, with the rest retrieved from reference TRBV30 and TRBJ1-1, is SQTIHQWPATLVQPVGSPLSLECTVEGTSNPNLYWYRQAAGRGLQLLFYSVGIGQISSEVPQNLSASRPQDRQFILSSKKLLLSDSGFYLCAWGRGANTEAFFGQGTRLTVV.

This clonotype showed up just a few times. The V call is TRBV18, the J call TRBJ2-1; TRBD1 agrees at 9 bases. V lost 4 bases and J lost 8; bases outside the gene matches: 9. The CDR3 is 15 residues long. Per germline, CDR1 KGHSH and CDR2 LQKENI. In DNA, the CDR3 is TGTGCCAGCTCACAGAATCTACAGGGGGCTGATGAGCAGTTCTTC. It specifies CASSQNLQGADEQFF. The full variable domain, in which reference TRBV18 and TRBJ2-1 provide the parts outside the CDR3, is NAGVMQNPRHLVRRRGQEARLRCSPMKGHSHVYWYRQLPEEGLKFMVYLQKENIIDESGMPKERFSAEFPKEGPSILRIQQVVRGDSAAYFCASSQNLQGADEQFFGPGTRLTVL.

The chain carries TRBV6-6 and TRBJ1-1; possible D gene TRBD1, 6 bases. Trimming took off 2 bases at V and 4 bases at J, with 14 bases between the two ends. The CDR3 spans 15 residues. Per germline, CDR1 MNHNY and CDR2 SVGAGI (reference sequence). CDR3 nucleotide sequence: TGTGCCAGCAGTTACAGTGGGGGGCAGAGCACTGAAGCTTTCTTT. The encoded protein is CASSYSGGQSTEAFF.